This is a list of T cell receptor beta chains from one sample in a study of regulatory T cells in long-lasting Graves disease. TCRdb passed the multiplex PCR reads through MiXCR, listing each CDR3 protein once. This table holds about 530,000 distinct CDR3 sequences, roughly 15% found once. The same data also went into a second study, on T cells in Graves' hyperthyroidism and ophthalmopathy.

The sample was peripheral blood mononuclear cells (PBMCs), taken at new diagnosis, from a patient treated with antithyroid drugs. These receptors were taken from a woman between 40 and 65 years old with Graves disease. The CDR3 runs from the conserved cysteine through the conserved F or W. A D gene is named only where the DNA matches it firmly. Only part of the rows carry a size: once, few, many, or a class if the clone is expanded.

D gene | clone size | J gene | V gene | CDR3 protein | CDR3 DNA
TRBD1 | many | TRBJ1-5 | TRBV12-3/TRBV12-4 | CASRLGQNKPQHF | TGTGCCAGCCGACTGGGACAGAACAAGCCCCAGCATTTT
. | . | TRBJ2-3 | TRBV12-3/TRBV12-4 | CASSLLGGRTLTDTQYF | TGTGCCAGCAGTTTACTAGGTGGACGCACGCTCACAGATACGCAGTATTTT
TRBD1 | few | TRBJ2-7 | TRBV9 | CASSARDSSPLEQYF | TGTGCCAGCAGCGCCCGGGACAGCAGTCCCCTCGAGCAGTACTTC
. | many | TRBJ1-6 | TRBV7-9 | CASSLAEGDNSPLHF | TGTGCCAGCAGCTTAGCAGAGGGGGACAATTCACCCCTCCACTTT
TRBD1 | . | TRBJ2-2 | TRBV11-3 | CASKGAVGELFF | TGTGCCAGCAAGGGGGCAGTGGGGGAGCTGTTTTTT
TRBD2 | . | TRBJ2-3 | TRBV6-2/TRBV6-3 | CASSDRRGGVDTQYF | TGTGCCAGCAGTGATCGGCGGGGGGGCGTAGATACGCAGTATTTT
. | many | TRBJ2-7 | TRBV2 | CASADNTYGQYF | TGTGCCAGCGCCGACAACACCTACGGGCAGTACTTC
TRBD1 | few | TRBJ1-2 | TRBV29-1 | CSTLQGGYGYTF | TGCAGCACCCTTCAGGGGGGATATGGCTACACCTTC
. | many | TRBJ2-7 | TRBV11-2 | CASSLVRVEEQYF | TGTGCCAGCAGCTTAGTCCGGGTGGAGGAGCAGTACTTC
. | many | TRBJ2-7 | TRBV7-2 | CASSLEASRGSYEQYF | TGTGCCAGCAGCTTAGAGGCTTCCAGAGGTTCCTACGAGCAGTACTTC
. | many | TRBJ2-5 | TRBV7-9 | CASSQTGGEETQYF | TGTGCCAGCAGCCAAACAGGGGGGGAAGAGACCCAGTACTTC
. | many | TRBJ1-4 | TRBV2 | CASSDWGANEKLFF | TGTGCCAGCAGTGACTGGGGAGCTAATGAAAAACTGTTTTTT
TRBD2 | few | TRBJ2-5 | TRBV3-1 | CASSQGSLAGNQETQYF | TGTGCCAGCAGCCAAGGTTCACTAGCGGGGAATCAAGAGACCCAGTACTTC
. | few | TRBJ1-1 | TRBV19 | CASSANIGEAFF | TGTGCCAGTAGTGCGAACATTGGAGAAGCTTTCTTT
. | . | TRBJ2-3 | TRBV9 | CASSVGSQDTQYF | TGTGCCAGCAGCGTGGGGTCTCAAGATACGCAGTATTTT
. | many | TRBJ1-1 | TRBV3-1 | CASSQGYRQFKNTEAFF | TGTGCCAGCAGCCAAGGTTATCGACAGTTCAAGAACACTGAAGCTTTCTTT
. | many | TRBJ1-5 | TRBV12-3/TRBV12-4 | CASSLQSNHQPQHF | TGTGCCAGCAGTTTACAGAGCAATCATCAGCCCCAGCATTTT
TRBD1 | . | TRBJ2-1 | TRBV20-1 | CSAEDRSSYNEQFF | TGCAGTGCAGAGGACAGGAGCTCCTACAATGAGCAGTTCTTC
. | many | TRBJ1-2 | TRBV2 | CASMQAKSGYTF | TGTGCCAGCATGCAGGCGAAGAGTGGCTACACCTTC
TRBD1 | many | TRBJ1-2 | TRBV7-2 | CASSLGQGVSNYGYTF | TGTGCCAGCAGCTTGGGACAGGGGGTATCTAACTATGGCTACACCTTC
TRBD1 | few | TRBJ1-2 | TRBV20-1 | CSARGKGQGDGYTF | TGCAGTGCTAGAGGGAAAGGACAGGGTGATGGCTACACCTTC
. | many | TRBJ1-5 | TRBV6-2/TRBV6-3 | CASGKQGLSNQPQHF | TGTGCCAGCGGGAAACAGGGCCTTAGCAATCAGCCCCAGCATTTT
. | many | TRBJ1-5 | TRBV27 | CASSLSWLGQPQHF | TGTGCCAGCAGTTTATCTTGGTTGGGTCAGCCCCAGCATTTT
TRBD1 | few | TRBJ1-2 | TRBV5-1 | CASSPGTGWEGYTF | TGCGCCAGCAGCCCTGGGACAGGGTGGGAAGGCTACACCTTC
. | . | TRBJ2-4 | TRBV5-1 | CASSLGPLLVAKNIQYF | TGCGCCAGCAGCTTGGGTCCCCTCCTTGTAGCCAAAAACATTCAGTACTTC
. | many | TRBJ1-2 | TRBV10-3 | CAINPGEYYGYTF | TGTGCCATCAACCCTGGGGAATACTATGGCTACACCTTC
TRBD1 | . | TRBJ1-4 | TRBV6-1 | CASRKPGQGSEKLFF | TGTGCCAGCAGGAAACCGGGACAGGGTTCCGAAAAACTGTTTTTT
. | few | TRBJ1-2 | TRBV29-1 | CSAPAGEDGYTF | TGCAGCGCGCCAGCAGGGGAGGATGGCTACACCTTC
TRBD1 | . | TRBJ1-4 | TRBV9 | CASSVGGQGSEKLFF | TGTGCCAGCAGCGTAGGGGGACAGGGGAGTGAAAAACTGTTTTTT
. | many | TRBJ2-1 | TRBV6-5 | CASSYYLDRGNEQFF | TGTGCCAGCAGTTACTATCTAGATAGGGGCAATGAGCAGTTCTTC
. | few | TRBJ2-5 | TRBV12-3/TRBV12-4 | CASSALGGQYF | TGTGCCAGCAGTGCCCTTGGAGGCCAGTACTTC
. | few | TRBJ1-6 | TRBV7-9 | CASSSPFTGSSNSPLHF | TGTGCCAGCAGCTCACCTTTTACAGGGTCGAGTAATTCACCCCTCCACTTT
. | few | TRBJ2-2 | TRBV5-1 | CASSLDGDINTGELFF | TGCGCCAGCAGCTTGGACGGAGACATTAACACCGGGGAGCTGTTTTTT
. | many | TRBJ1-5 | TRBV15 | CATSRGSLWPQHF | TGTGCCACCAGCAGAGGCTCATTGTGGCCCCAGCATTTT
. | few | TRBJ2-7 | TRBV6-2/TRBV6-3 | CASSYRQTYEQYF | TGTGCCAGCAGTTACAGACAGACCTACGAGCAGTACTTC
TRBD1 | . | TRBJ1-6 | TRBV5-6 | CASSQGGASVSYNSPLHF | TGTGCCAGCAGCCAAGGGGGCGCCTCGGTCTCCTATAATTCACCCCTCCACTTT
. | few | TRBJ1-2 | TRBV19 | CASIGPGPKVYGYTF | TGTGCCAGTATCGGACCGGGCCCTAAGGTTTATGGCTACACCTTC
. | few | TRBJ1-3 | TRBV7-9 | CALKTPFDTIYF | TGTGCGCTTAAGACCCCTTTTGACACCATATATTTT
. | many | TRBJ1-4 | TRBV18 | CASSPLLNEKLFF | TGTGCCAGCTCACCACTGTTAAATGAAAAACTGTTTTTT
. | many | TRBJ1-2 | TRBV3-1 | CASSQDYIEGPNYGYTF | TGTGCCAGCAGCCAAGATTATATAGAGGGACCGAACTATGGCTACACCTTC
. | many | TRBJ1-1 | TRBV12-3/TRBV12-4 | CASSWVKGGTEAFF | TGTGCCAGCAGTTGGGTGAAGGGAGGGACTGAAGCTTTCTTT
. | . | TRBJ2-7 | TRBV7-6 | CASSYSVQGSSYEQYF | TGTGCCAGCAGCTACTCGGTACAGGGTAGCTCCTACGAGCAGTACTTC